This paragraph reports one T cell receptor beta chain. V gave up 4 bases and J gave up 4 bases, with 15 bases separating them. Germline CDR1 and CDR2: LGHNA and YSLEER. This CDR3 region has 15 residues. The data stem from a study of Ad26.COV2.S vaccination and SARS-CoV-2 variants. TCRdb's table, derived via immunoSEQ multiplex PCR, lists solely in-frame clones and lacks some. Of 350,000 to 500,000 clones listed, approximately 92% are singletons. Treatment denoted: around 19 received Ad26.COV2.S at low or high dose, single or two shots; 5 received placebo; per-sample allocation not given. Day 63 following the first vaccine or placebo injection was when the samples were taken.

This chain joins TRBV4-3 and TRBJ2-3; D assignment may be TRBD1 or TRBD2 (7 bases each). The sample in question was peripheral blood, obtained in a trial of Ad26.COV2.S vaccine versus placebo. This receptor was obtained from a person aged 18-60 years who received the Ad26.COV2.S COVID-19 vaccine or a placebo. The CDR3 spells CASSPAGGVADTQYF. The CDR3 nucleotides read TGCGCCAGCAGCCCGGCAGGGGGGGTTGCAGATACGCAGTATTTT.